What follows is one TCR beta chain and its context. This clonotype came up a few times. Its antigen is currently not known. No clone much larger than this one lies a single base away; base qualities are absent. The sequencing machine was an Illumina HiSeq 1500. TCRdb's own reprocessing of the public reads used fastp at Q25 and MiXCR and kept productive beta chains. Under each unique CDR3 protein, matching rows form one entry showing the most common genes and DNA. For this sample the table gives 200,000 to 300,000 distinct CDR3 sequences, of which roughly an eighth were detected only once. Of the sample, 1.5% to 2% is held by the ten largest clones. CDR3 length: 16 amino acids, cysteine to phenylalanine. Of all the DNA, just the CDR3 is kept, 48 bases in frame from base 1. In the germline V gene (reference sequence), CDR1 corresponds to LNHDA and CDR2 to SQIVND. V is reduced by 2 bases and J by 8 bases, leaving a spacing of 19 bases between them.

This specimen belongs to a study of T cell repertoires in cytomegalovirus infection (dated by TCRdb to about 2019). Some background on the complete study: Because public TCR beta signatures pointed to carriage of CMV infection together with the matching HLA type, the HLA type of each donor mattered for the analysis. What the work shows at the level of the full study, not this receptor alone: The ex vivo response was dominated by HLA-C-restricted CMV-specific TCR beta clonotypes, and the single most frequent clonotype in two of eight donors was supplied by these HLA-C-restricted clonotypes. In both this cohort and an independent cohort of some 350 donors, the cumulative frequency of public TCR beta family members distinguished carriers of CMV infection plus the relevant HLA type.

The chain was built from TRBV19 and TRBJ2-1; tentative D gene TRBD2, with 6 bases matching. Sample: PBMCs. The receptor was derived from a human donor in good health (CMV status not recorded). Some clones in this sample may be carry-over from other donors' samples. Here the CDR3 is given as CASSIRGAGTGDEQFF. DNA sequence: TGTGCCAGTAGTATAAGGGGAGCGGGTACGGGCGATGAGCAGTTCTTC.